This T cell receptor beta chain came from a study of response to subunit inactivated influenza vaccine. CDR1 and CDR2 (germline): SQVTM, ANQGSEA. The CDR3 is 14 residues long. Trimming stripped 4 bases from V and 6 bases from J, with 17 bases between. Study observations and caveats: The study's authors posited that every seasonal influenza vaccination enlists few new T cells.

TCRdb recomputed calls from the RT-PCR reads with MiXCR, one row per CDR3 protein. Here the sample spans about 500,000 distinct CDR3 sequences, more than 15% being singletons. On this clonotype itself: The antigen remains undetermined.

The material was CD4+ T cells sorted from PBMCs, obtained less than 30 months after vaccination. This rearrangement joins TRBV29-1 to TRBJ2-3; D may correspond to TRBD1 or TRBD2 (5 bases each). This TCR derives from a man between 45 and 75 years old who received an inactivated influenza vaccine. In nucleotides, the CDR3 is TGCAGCGTTGCCCTCCGACTGGGACGGGATACGCAGTATTTT. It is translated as CSVALRLGRDTQYF.